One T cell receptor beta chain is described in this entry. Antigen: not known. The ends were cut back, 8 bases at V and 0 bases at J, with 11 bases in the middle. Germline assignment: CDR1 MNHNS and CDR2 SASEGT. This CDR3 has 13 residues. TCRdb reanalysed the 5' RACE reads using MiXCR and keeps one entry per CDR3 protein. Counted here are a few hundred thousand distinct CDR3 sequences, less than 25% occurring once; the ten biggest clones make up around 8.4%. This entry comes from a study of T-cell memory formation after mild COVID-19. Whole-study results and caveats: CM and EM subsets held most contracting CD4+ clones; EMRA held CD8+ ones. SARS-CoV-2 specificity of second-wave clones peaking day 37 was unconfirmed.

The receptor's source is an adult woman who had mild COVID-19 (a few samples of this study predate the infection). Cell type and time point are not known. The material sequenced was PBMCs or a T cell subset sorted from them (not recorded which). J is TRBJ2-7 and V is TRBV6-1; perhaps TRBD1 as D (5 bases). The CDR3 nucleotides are TGTGCCAGCGAGACAGATCTCTCCTACGAGCAGTACTTC. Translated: CASETDLSYEQYF.